This T cell receptor (delta chain) was identified in a study of gamma-delta chains in newborns, infants, children. The overall study: Microbial exposure reportedly drives polyclonal innate γδ T cell expansion after birth.

This CDR3 has 15 amino acids. Looked up from germline, CDR1 is TSESDYY and CDR2 is QEAYKQQN. TCRdb used CATT to re-call clones from the reads. The data hold 1,500 to 2,000 delta-chain clones, with roughly 42% observed a single time. Regarding this clone: A much larger clone differs by one base, so this may be a read error. The sample contains more than one DNA sequence encoding this CDR3.

The sequencing sample was made of blood. The receptor was isolated from a child who had a fever. The chain carries TRAV38-2/DV8 and TRDJ1, with D perhaps matching TRDD3 (5 bases). The CDR3 nucleotides read TGTGCCTATAGGAGCGGTCGTTTGCTGGGAGGTAAACTCATCTTT. Translated: CAYRSGRLLGGKLIF.